This T cell receptor (beta chain) was captured in a study of Ad26.COV2.S vaccination and SARS-CoV-2 variants. As regards this clone: What it binds is not known.

The repertoire was sequenced with immunoSEQ multiplex PCR; TCRdb's copy has only in-frame clones and lacks some. The table has approximately 410,000 clones, approximately 92% seen once. Treatment described: approximately 18 received Ad26.COV2.S at low or high dose, single or two shots; about 5 received placebo; per-sample allocation not given. Material that was analyzed had been drawn on day 63 after the first vaccine or placebo injection. As its vector, the vaccine had Ad26, which expressed Wuhan-strain SARS-CoV-2 spike. Study conclusions and caveats: Vaccinees and placebo recipients showed similar non-spike TCR breadth. The analyses of TCR breadth and depth may have understated the size of total T cell responses.

The source was peripheral blood, collected in a trial of Ad26.COV2.S vaccine versus placebo. This sequence was found in a person between 18 and 65 years old who received the Ad26.COV2.S COVID-19 vaccine or a placebo.

CDR3 coding DNA: TGTGCCAGCAGTGAACTAGGTACGTGGACAGTTATGAACACTGAAGCTTTCTTT. Translation gives CASSELGTWTVMNTEAFF. This chain links TRBV6-1 with TRBJ1-1; D might be TRBD1 (6 bases). Germline CDR1 MNHNS, CDR2 SASEGT. The CDR3 runs 18 residues. Trimming shortened V by 2 bases and J by 0 bases, and 19 bases separated the two germline ends.